These 24 T cell receptor beta chains were sequenced from one sample in a study of blood T cell repertoires in COVID-19. Only in-frame clones appear in the TCRdb table, and some are missing; sequencing was by immunoSEQ multiplex PCR. The sample includes 180,000 or so clones, almost 85% of them seen just once. Sample: PBMCs or T cells enriched from blood (not recorded which). Receptor source: a man in his forties or fifties who had recovered from COVID-19.

The V call is TRBV10-3, the J call TRBJ1-2, with 7 bases matching TRBD1. Germline CDR1 reads ENHRY; CDR2 reads SYGVKD. The CDR3 contains 15 residues. V gave up 0 bases and J gave up 4 bases; unmatched junction bases: 5. CDR3 sequence: CAISESSQGGYGYTF. In DNA form, the CDR3 reads TGTGCCATCAGTGAGTCTTCGCAGGGGGGCTATGGCTACACCTTC.

Written as DNA, the CDR3 is TGTGCCATCAGTGCGACCACTAGCGGGGGGGTGAGAACAGATACGCAGTATTTT. It yields the protein CAISATTSGGVRTDTQYF. The chain has TRBV10-3 and TRBJ2-3; 13 nucleotides match TRBD2. Germline loops: CDR1 ENHRY, CDR2 SYGVKD. V was clipped by 4 bases and J by 3 bases; unmatched bases: 10. The CDR3 consists of 18 residues.

Here the CDR3 DNA reads TGTGCCACCAGCAGAGAGGGACATCCCCCGGGGTCCTTCTACAATGAGCAGTTCTTC. Protein product: CATSREGHPPGSFYNEQFF. The chain couples TRBV15 to TRBJ2-1; possibly TRBD1 for D (6 bases). CDR1 and CDR2 (germline): LNHNV, YYDKDF (reference sequence). V dropped 0 bases and J dropped 3 bases, with 21 bases sitting between them. CDR3 length equals 19 residues.

The chain employs TRBV9 and TRBJ2-3, with TRBD2 as a possible D gene (6 bases). Germline V lookup: CDR1 SGDLS, CDR2 YYNGEE. Trimming removed 0 bases at V and 6 bases at J, with 14 bases between. The CDR3 has 15 residues. DNA for the CDR3: TGTGCCAGCAGCGTAGGGGACTCACCTCAGGATACGCAGTATTTT. Translating gives CASSVGDSPQDTQYF. The full variable domain, its missing parts supplied by reference TRBV9 and TRBJ2-3, is DSGVTQTPKHLITATGQRVTLRCSPRSGDLSVYWYQQSLDQGLQFLIQYYNGEERAKGNILERFSAQQFPDLHSELNLSSLELGDSALYFCASSVGDSPQDTQYFGPGTRLTVL.

V usage is TRBV27 and J usage is TRBJ1-5; D may be TRBD1 (5 bases). V was shortened by 2 bases and J by 3 bases, with 8 bases between the two germline ends. From germline, CDR1 is MNHEY and CDR2 SMNVEV (reference sequence). The CDR3 runs 14 residues. This CDR3 is CASSLGRDNQPQHF. CDR3 sequence (DNA): TGTGCCAGCAGTTTAGGCAGGGACAATCAGCCCCAGCATTTT.

About this clone: Distinct nucleotide sequences in the sample also encode this CDR3. The chain joins TRBV2 to TRBJ2-7; 8 bases align to TRBD1. Trimming at V came to 6 bases and at J to 1 base, leaving 5 bases not matched to a gene. The CDR3 length is 14 residues. Germline V gene lookup returns CDR1 SNHLY and CDR2 FYNNEI. The CDR3 region is CASRGTGGSYEQYF. In DNA form, the CDR3 reads TGTGCCAGCAGAGGGACAGGAGGTTCCTACGAGCAGTACTTC.

The V and J genes are TRBV6-2 or TRBV6-3 and TRBJ2-3; 7 bases line up with TRBD1. V shed 2 bases, J shed 6 bases, and the junction held 5 bases outside the gene matches. The germline gives CDR1 MNHEY, CDR2 SVGEGT. This CDR3 region has 14 residues. The CDR3 region has the DNA TGTGCCAGCAGTTACCTTGGGACAGTCGATACGCAGTATTTT. This sequence encodes CASSYLGTVDTQYF.

The CDR3 DNA follows: TGTGCCAGCTCCCAAAGACTAGCGGATACCATGGGTGAGCAGTTCTTC. This translates into CASSQRLADTMGEQFF. V and J are TRBV18 and TRBJ2-1; the match to TRBD2 covers 9 bases. Germline CDR1 is KGHSH and CDR2 is LQKENI. The V gene end was trimmed by 6 bases and the J gene end by 9 bases; junction bases not matched to a gene: 15. The length of the CDR3 is 16 residues.

This clone occurred once. The chain uses TRBV7-8 and TRBJ1-6; TRBD1 might be the D (5 bases). Germline V CDR1 and CDR2: SGHVS, FQNEAQ. This CDR3 contains 17 residues. Between the trimmed V and J ends, which lost 1 base and 9 bases, there was a span of 19 bases. CDR3 bases: TGTGCCAGCAGCTTAGTATCCCAGGGTGGATCGGGTTCACCCCTCCACTTT. Encoded protein: CASSLVSQGGSGSPLHF. Filled out from reference TRBV7-8 and TRBJ1-6, the complete variable domain reads GAGVSQSPRYKVAKRGQDVALRCDPISGHVSLFWYQQALGQGPEFLTYFQNEAQLDKSGLPSDRFFAERPEGSVSTLKIQRTQQEDSAVYLCASSLVSQGGSGSPLHFGNGTRLTVT.

This chain joins TRBV7-9 and TRBJ1-2, with TRBD1 as a possible D gene (5 bases). Germline V CDR1 and CDR2: SEHNR, FQNEAQ (reference sequence). The CDR3 covers 13 residues. The V end was cut by 2 bases, the J end by 8 bases, with 12 bases between. The CDR3 is CASSLNPGQGYTF. CDR3 sequence (DNA): TGTGCCAGCAGCTTAAATCCAGGGCAGGGCTACACCTTC.

This chain links TRBV6-5 with TRBJ1-1; no firm D call. V lost 2 bases and J 8 bases, leaving 12 bases between the germline ends. The CDR3 consists of 13 residues. The germline V gene encodes CDR1 MNHEY and CDR2 SVGAGI. The CDR3 spells CASSYLRKLEAFF. The CDR3 DNA reads as TGTGCCAGCAGTTACCTTCGGAAACTAGAAGCTTTCTTT.

This clone was observed a single time. One end of the junction varies from germline; a read error may be responsible. V gene TRBV12-3 or TRBV12-4 combines with J gene TRBJ2-4; 8 bases are a match to TRBD1. CDR3 length: 13 amino acids. The CDR3 bases are TGTGCCAGCAGCGCCACTTCACAGGGGGGAGGTAACTTC. This gives the protein CASSATSQGGGNF.

V usage is TRBV5-4 and J usage is TRBJ1-1; 7 bases map to TRBD1. Germline loops: CDR1 SGHNT, CDR2 YYREEE (reference sequence). With V trimmed by 0 bases and J by 5 bases, 4 bases remained unmatched. CDR3 length: 14 residues. The CDR3 DNA is TGTGCCAGCAGCTTGGGACAGGGTAGGACTGAAGCTTTCTTT. It translates to CASSLGQGRTEAFF.

This clone was counted only a few times. This rearrangement joins TRBV9 to TRBJ2-3; TRBD1 is a possible D gene (6 bases). The V end was cut by 3 bases, the J end by 1 base, with 12 bases between. The CDR3 runs 15 residues. Germline V CDR1 and CDR2: SGDLS, YYNGEE. The CDR3 spells CASSDRDTRTDTQYF. DNA for the CDR3: TGTGCCAGCAGCGACCGGGACACGCGCACAGATACGCAGTATTTT. Together with reference TRBV9 and TRBJ2-3, the CDR3 gives the full variable domain: DSGVTQTPKHLITATGQRVTLRCSPRSGDLSVYWYQQSLDQGLQFLIQYYNGEERAKGNILERFSAQQFPDLHSELNLSSLELGDSALYFCASSDRDTRTDTQYFGPGTRLTVL.

The CDR3 is CASSAAGTGDYEQYF. In nucleotides, the CDR3 is TGTGCCAGCAGCGCCGCCGGGACAGGGGACTACGAGCAGTACTTC. V and J are TRBV9 and TRBJ2-7; TRBD1 matches at 10 bases. The length of the CDR3 is 15 residues. Germline CDR1 reads SGDLS; CDR2 reads YYNGEE. After removal of 3 bases from V and 3 bases from J, the junction contained 6 bases not matched to a gene.

This chain connects TRBV28 to TRBJ1-2, with D unresolved. Trimming removed 1 base at V and 1 base at J, with 7 bases between. The CDR3 totals 14 residues. From germline, CDR1 is MDHEN and CDR2 SYDVKM. In DNA, the CDR3 is TGTGCCAGCAGTTTATTTTCTAATAACTATGGCTACACCTTC. Its translation is CASSLFSNNYGYTF.

The rearrangement links TRBV10-3 to TRBJ2-3; 7 nucleotides line up with TRBD2. Losses at the gene ends were 7 bases for V and 0 bases for J; bases not matched to a gene: 4. The CDR3 length is 14 residues. Germline CDR1 is ENHRY and CDR2 is SYGVKD. CDR3 sequence reads: CAITRGLSTDTQYF. In DNA, the CDR3 is TGTGCCATCACGAGGGGACTAAGCACAGATACGCAGTATTTT.

The chain combines TRBV9 with TRBJ2-6; 12 bases are a match to TRBD1. The CDR3 runs 17 residues. The J segment lost 2 bases and the V segment lost 2 bases, leaving 2 bases of the junction unmatched. Per germline, CDR1 SGDLS and CDR2 YYNGEE. CDR3 DNA sequence: TGTGCCAGCAGCGTCCGGGACAGGGGGCCTGGGGCCAACGTCCTGACTTTC. This codes for CASSVRDRGPGANVLTF.

The V call is TRBV25-1, the J call TRBJ2-5; D not certain. Germline CDR1 reads MGHDK; CDR2 reads SYGVNS. The V gene lost 3 bases and the J gene lost 1 base, with 6 bases spanning the gap. This CDR3 has 13 amino acids. Here the CDR3 reads CASSDPVQETQYF. The CDR3 coding sequence is TGTGCCAGCAGTGATCCAGTCCAAGAGACCCAGTACTTC.

J is TRBJ1-2 and V is TRBV24-1; weak D call: TRBD1 (5 bases). In germline, CDR1 is KGHDR, CDR2 SFDVKD. The ends were cut back, 4 bases at V and 1 base at J, with 6 bases in the middle. The CDR3 is 13 residues long. CDR3 sequence: CATSDDSNYGYTF. CDR3 DNA: TGTGCCACCAGTGACGACAGTAACTATGGCTACACCTTC.

This rearrangement joins TRBV11-2 to TRBJ2-3; the D gene is possibly TRBD2 (6 bases). The CDR3 consists of 16 residues. CDR1 is SGHAT and CDR2 is FQNNGV in the germline V gene. Between the trimmed V and J ends, which lost 5 bases and 3 bases, there was a span of 18 bases. The DNA of the CDR3 is TGTGCCAGCAGCCCCCGTAGGAGGGCCGTTACAGATACGCAGTATTTT. This encodes CASSPRRRAVTDTQYF.

The chain couples TRBV7-9 to TRBJ2-3; possibly TRBD2 for D (5 bases). The length of the CDR3 is 15 residues. The germline V gene has CDR1 SEHNR and CDR2 FQNEAQ (reference sequence). The V end was cut by 5 bases, the J end by 2 bases, with 14 bases between. CDR3 residues: CASSPVPGYTDTQYF. CDR3 nucleotide sequence: TGTGCCAGCAGCCCCGTGCCGGGATACACAGATACGCAGTATTTT.

V usage is TRBV19 and J usage is TRBJ2-7; tentative D call: TRBD1 (5 bases). Germline V gene sequence: CDR1 LNHDA, CDR2 SQIVND (reference sequence). This CDR3 comprises 15 residues. Trimming took off 6 bases at V and 2 bases at J, with 17 bases between the two ends. CDR3 protein: CASRPNTRAPYEQYF. For the CDR3, the DNA is TGTGCCAGTAGACCAAACACCAGGGCCCCCTACGAGCAGTACTTC.

The gene calls are TRBV27 and TRBJ2-5; the D gene is possibly TRBD1 (5 bases). CDR3 length: 14 amino acids. The V and J ends lost 1 base and 8 bases respectively, with 14 bases between them. From germline, CDR1 is MNHEY and CDR2 SMNVEV (reference sequence). CDR3 coding DNA: TGTGCCAGCAGTTTATTTGGACATGCTGGTACCCAGTACTTC. As protein: CASSLFGHAGTQYF.